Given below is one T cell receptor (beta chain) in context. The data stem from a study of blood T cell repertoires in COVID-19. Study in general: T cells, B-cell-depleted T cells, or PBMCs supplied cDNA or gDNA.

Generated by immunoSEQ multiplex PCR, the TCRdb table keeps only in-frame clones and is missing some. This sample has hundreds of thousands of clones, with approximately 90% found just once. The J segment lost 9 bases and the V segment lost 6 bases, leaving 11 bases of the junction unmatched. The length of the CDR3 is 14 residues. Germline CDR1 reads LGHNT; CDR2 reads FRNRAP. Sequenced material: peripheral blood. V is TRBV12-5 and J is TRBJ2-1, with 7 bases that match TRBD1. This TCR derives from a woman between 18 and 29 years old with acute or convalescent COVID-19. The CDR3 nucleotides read TGTGCTAGTGGGATAGGACAGGTTGGGGGTGAGCAGTTCTTC. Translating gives CASGIGQVGGEQFF.